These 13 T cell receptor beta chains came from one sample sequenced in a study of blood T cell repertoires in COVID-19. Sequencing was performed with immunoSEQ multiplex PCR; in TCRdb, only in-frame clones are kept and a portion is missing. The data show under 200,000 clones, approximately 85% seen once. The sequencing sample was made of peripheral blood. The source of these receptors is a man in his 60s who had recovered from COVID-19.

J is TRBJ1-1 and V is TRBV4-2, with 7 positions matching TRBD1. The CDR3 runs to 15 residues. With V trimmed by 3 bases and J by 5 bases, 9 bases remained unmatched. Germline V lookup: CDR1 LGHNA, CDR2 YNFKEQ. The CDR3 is CASSQVDRERTEAFF. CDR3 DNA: TGTGCCAGCAGCCAGGTCGACAGGGAGAGGACTGAAGCTTTCTTT.

The CDR3 DNA reads as TGCAGTGCTAGTTTGGTTGAGTGGACTGAAGCTTTCTTT. It translates to CSASLVEWTEAFF. V gene TRBV20-1 combines with J gene TRBJ1-1; no clear D gene. CDR3 size: 13 residues. Germline V gene sequence: CDR1 DFQATT, CDR2 SNEGSKA (reference sequence). Trimming took 3 bases from V and 5 from J, leaving 13 bases between them.

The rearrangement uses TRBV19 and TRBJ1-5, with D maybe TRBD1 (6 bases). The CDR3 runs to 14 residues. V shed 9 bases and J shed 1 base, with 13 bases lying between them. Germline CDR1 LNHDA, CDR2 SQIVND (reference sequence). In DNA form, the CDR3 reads TGTGCCAGCTCTGGGGGGGCGAGCAATCAGCCCCAGCATTTT. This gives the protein CASSGGASNQPQHF.

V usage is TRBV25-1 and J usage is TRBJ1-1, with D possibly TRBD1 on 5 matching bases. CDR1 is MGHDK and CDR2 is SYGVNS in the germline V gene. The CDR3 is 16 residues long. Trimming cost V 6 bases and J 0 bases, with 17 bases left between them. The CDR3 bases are TGTGCCAGCAGCCCCACCCCCCAGGGAATGAACACTGAAGCTTTCTTT. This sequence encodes CASSPTPQGMNTEAFF.

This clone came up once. CDR3 bases: TGTGCCAGCTCACCCCCTTCCAATCCGGCAGGGGGCTTGGCTTTCTTT. Protein product: CASSPPSNPAGGLAFF. J is TRBJ1-1 and V is TRBV18; 8 bases are a match to TRBD1. V trimming: 3 bases; J trimming: 11 bases; junction bases outside the gene matches: 17. The CDR3 contains 16 residues. Germline values: CDR1 KGHSH, CDR2 LQKENI.

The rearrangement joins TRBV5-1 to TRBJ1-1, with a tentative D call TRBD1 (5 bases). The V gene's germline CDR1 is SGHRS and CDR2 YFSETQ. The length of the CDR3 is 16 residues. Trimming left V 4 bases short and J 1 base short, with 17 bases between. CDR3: CASSPGLGQGNTEAFF. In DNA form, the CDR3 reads TGCGCCAGCAGCCCCGGGCTGGGGCAGGGGAACACTGAAGCTTTCTTT.

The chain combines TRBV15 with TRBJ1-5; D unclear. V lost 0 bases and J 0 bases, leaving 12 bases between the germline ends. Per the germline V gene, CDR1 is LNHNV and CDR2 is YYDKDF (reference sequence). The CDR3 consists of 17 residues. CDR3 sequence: CATSRDGPGYSNQPQHF. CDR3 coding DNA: TGTGCCACCAGCAGAGATGGGCCAGGTTATAGCAATCAGCCCCAGCATTTT.

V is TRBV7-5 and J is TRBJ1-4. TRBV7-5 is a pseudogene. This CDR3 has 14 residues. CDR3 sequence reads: CARRGGQSNEKLFF. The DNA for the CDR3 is TGTGCCAGAAGGGGAGGGCAAAGTAATGAAAAACTGTTTTTT.

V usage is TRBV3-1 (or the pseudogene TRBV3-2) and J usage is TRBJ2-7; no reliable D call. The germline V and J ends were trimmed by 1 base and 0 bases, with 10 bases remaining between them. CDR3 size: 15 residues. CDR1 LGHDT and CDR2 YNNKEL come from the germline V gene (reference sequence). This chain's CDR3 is CASSQAQVRSYEQYF. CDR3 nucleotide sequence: TGTGCCAGCAGCCAAGCCCAGGTCCGCTCCTACGAGCAGTACTTC.

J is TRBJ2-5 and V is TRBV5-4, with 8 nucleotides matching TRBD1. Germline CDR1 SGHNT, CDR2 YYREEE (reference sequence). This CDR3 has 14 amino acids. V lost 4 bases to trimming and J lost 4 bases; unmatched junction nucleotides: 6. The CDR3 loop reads CASSNPTGGETQYF. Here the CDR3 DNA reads TGTGCCAGCAGCAATCCTACAGGGGGAGAGACCCAGTACTTC.

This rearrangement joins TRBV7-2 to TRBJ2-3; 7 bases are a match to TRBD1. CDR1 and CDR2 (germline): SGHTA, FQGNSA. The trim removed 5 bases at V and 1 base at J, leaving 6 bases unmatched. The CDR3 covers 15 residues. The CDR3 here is CASSLQQGRTDTQYF. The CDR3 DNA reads TGTGCCAGCAGCCTCCAACAGGGGCGCACAGATACGCAGTATTTT.

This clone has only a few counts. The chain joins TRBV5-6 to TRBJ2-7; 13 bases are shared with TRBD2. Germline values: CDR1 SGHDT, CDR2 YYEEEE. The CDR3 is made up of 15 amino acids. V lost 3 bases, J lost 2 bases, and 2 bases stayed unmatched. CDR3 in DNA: TGTGCCAGCAGCTCGGGACTAGCGGGGACCTACGAGCAGTACTTC. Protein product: CASSSGLAGTYEQYF.

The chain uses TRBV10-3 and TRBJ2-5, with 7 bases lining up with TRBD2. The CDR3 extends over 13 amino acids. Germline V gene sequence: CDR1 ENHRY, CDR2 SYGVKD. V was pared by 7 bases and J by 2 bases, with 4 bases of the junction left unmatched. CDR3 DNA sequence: TGTGCCATCACAAGGGGACTACAAGAGACCCAGTACTTC. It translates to CAITRGLQETQYF.